The sequence of this T cell receptor beta chain was determined in a study of shared clonotypes between healthy human individuals. Per the original methods: ImmunoSEQ supplied junction-only sequences lacking quality scores, so filtering was different. Repertoires were generated with immunoSEQ multiplex PCR, while TCRdb's copy carries only in-frame clones and drops some. That table supplies the V and J calls and clone size; D and trimming were determined from the DNA. The sample holds roughly 1,600,000 clones, approximately 98.5% seen once. The donors were adults (healthy and HIV-negative) with no recent acute infections or vaccinations. V was trimmed by 3 bases and J by 1 base, leaving 7 bases between them. CDR1 is SEHNR and CDR2 is FQNEAQ in the germline V gene (reference sequence). The CDR3 extends over 14 amino acids. Details on this clone: The same CDR3 can be traced to other DNA sequences in this sample.

Sequenced sample: naive CD4+ T cells sorted from blood. Regarding subset: CD45RA+ positively selected. The sequence was obtained from a man aged 25-40 years in good health. The genes are TRBV7-9 and TRBJ2-1; tentatively, D is TRBD1 or TRBD2 (5 bases each). As DNA, the CDR3 is TGTGCCAGCAGCTTTGGGGGTTCCTACAATGAGCAGTTCTTC. It yields the protein CASSFGGSYNEQFF.